The entry below describes one T cell receptor beta chain. Its cognate antigen has yet to be identified. Base quality data are lacking; no much larger clone is found one base away. The source of the sample is a study of T cell responses to AZD1222 COVID-19 vaccine (dated by TCRdb to the early 2020s). At the level of the whole study: AZD1222 recipients given second doses at about 4 weeks or at about 12 weeks were pooled, since spike-specific TCR depth and breadth were not found to differ between the two schedules. A total of approximately 240 trial participants underwent TCR sequencing, of whom approximately 210 received two doses of AZD1222 and about 25 received two doses of the MenACWY control vaccine. Trial participants were enrolled by age into 18-55, 56-69 and 70-plus year subgroups, with approximately 150, 28 and 58 TCR-sequenced participants respectively.

Overall study results and their limits: Vaccine-associated CD4 TCRs spanned the whole spike protein, with dominant responses in regions 160-218 and 743-854. Conclusions about previously exposed vaccinees were limited because only six AZD1222 recipients were SARS-CoV-2 seropositive at baseline. In the small 56-69-year group, the increase in depth fell short of significance, most likely because of low power. Participants were mostly white British and included more females than males, and it was suggested by the authors that clonal diversity may have been underestimated. After two AZD1222 doses, both the breadth and the depth of spike-specific TCRs were significantly higher than at day 0 and than in MenACWY recipients. Nearly half of unique spike-specific TCRs reportedly recognized epitopes outside regions mutated in the B.1.351 and B.1.1.7 variants. Because no samples from the day 14 peak response were available, repertoires could be characterized only after the peak T cell response.

The intended sense of this specimen's time point label: baseline before first vaccination. Vaccinee samples were obtained from the UK trials COV001 and COV002, which included a single-blind randomized controlled phase 2/3 trial of AZD1222 (ChAdOx1 nCoV-19) in healthy adults. Trial participant PBMC samples were collected at day 0 and day 28 after the second dose for TCRbeta chain sequencing. The CDR3 regions of human TCRbeta chains were analyzed by immunosequencing. The authors' pipeline ran thus. TCRs in the repertoires were compared against a reference library of SARS-CoV-2-specific TCRs that had been generated with the MIRA antigen-specificity platform. Breadth was defined as the fraction of unique TCRs that were SARS-CoV-2-associated. Depth was defined as the fraction of total T cells that were SARS-CoV-2-associated. Using the MIRA data, every spike-specific TCR was mapped to the spike region that the TCR reacted to and assigned to either a CD4 or a CD8 class. Log10-transformed breadth and depth values were compared by one-way ANOVA with Sidak's multiple comparisons tests. The source is immuneACCESS, and TCRdb retained only in-frame sequences with V and J called. Part of the clones is not carried over; for the studies checked, unresolved V genes explain less than half of this, and the remainder is unexplained. Clone size and V and J calls were adopted from that table, with D and trimming inferred from the DNA. The table for this sample lists approximately 120,000 clones; about 94% of them were counted only once. Around 0.91% of the sample belongs to the ten largest clones.

Trimming takes 8 bases off V and 6 bases off J; junction bases not matched to a gene: 6. From the cysteine up to the phenylalanine, the CDR3 has a length of 13 residues. The DNA shown is the 39-base CDR3, in frame from base 1. This TCR derives from an adult in good health. Recombination connected TRBV12-3 or TRBV12-4 to TRBJ2-3, with 9 junctional bases fitting TRBD1. The source material was peripheral blood, sampled on day 0 of AZD1222 vaccination. In nucleotides, the sequence is TGTGCCAGCCAAAACAGGGGGCGTGATACGCAGTATTTT. This is translated as CASQNRGRDTQYF.